This paragraph covers one T cell receptor beta chain sequence. Here immunoSEQ multiplex PCR was the method, and the copy in TCRdb shows in-frame clones only, minus some. This sample yields 210,000 or so clones, of which around 84% are seen a single time; over 7% belongs to the top ten. Participants, 18 to 89 years old, spanned under 25 US areas. Self-reported history from a screening survey and questionnaire set each donor's cohort. V shed 6 bases and J 5 bases; nucleotides not matched to a gene: 7. The germline CDR1 and CDR2 sequences are MGHDK and SYGVNS. CDR3 length: 16 amino acids. This entry belongs to a study of blood T cell repertoires in COVID-19. As for the study in general: COVID-19 samples, acute and convalescent, were from the United States, Italy and Spain.

The genes are TRBV25-1 and TRBJ2-5; TRBD2 aligns across 15 bases. This TCR was recovered from a woman in her forties with acute COVID-19. The sequenced sample was PBMCs or T cells enriched from blood (not recorded which). The CDR3 spells CASRWTSGGAGETQYF. CDR3 nucleotides: TGTGCCAGCAGATGGACTAGCGGGGGGGCCGGGGAGACCCAGTACTTC.